This T cell receptor beta chain was found in a study of response to subunit inactivated influenza vaccine (dated by TCRdb to about 2018). Regarding the complete study: To follow how T cells responded to a trivalent subunit inactivated influenza vaccine, the researchers relied on deep quantitative profiling of the T cell receptor repertoire.

Libraries were built with RT-PCR. Sequencing was performed on an Illumina HiSeq 2500. The raw public data were reprocessed by TCRdb itself: fastp quality trimming at Q25, MiXCR clonotype calling, in-frame beta chains only. Each entry merges the rows of one CDR3 protein and shows their most common DNA and genes. Across this sample there are about 540,000 distinct CDR3 sequences, with roughly a quarter seen only once. The top ten hold 2.8% of the sample. Study-wide conclusions, independent of this receptor: According to the authors, only a limited number of new T cells may be recruited by each seasonal influenza vaccination.

This clonotype has ten or more counts. Its antigen remains unidentified. Base qualities are missing; no much larger clone stands one base away. Including the terminal cysteine and phenylalanine, the CDR3 comprises 15 residues. The DNA shown is the 45-base CDR3, in frame from base 1. The germline V gene gives CDR1 as SGHTA and CDR2 as FQGNSA. Trimming accounts for 5 bases at V and 4 bases at J, while the number of junction bases matched to no gene is 6. These data were likewise used in another study, on T cells expressing NK-cell markers. According to the second study: TCR beta cDNA libraries were made by 5'RACE template switching that added a universal primer site and unique molecular identifiers. In sorted CD3+CD56+NKG2C+, CD3+CD56+NKG2C- and CD3+CD56-NKG2C+ T-cell subsets from several donors, TCR beta-chain repertoires were profiled. Of the eight sequenced donors, seven were found to be HCMV-seropositive and one was found to be HCMV-seronegative. To restrict sorting to alphabetaTCR-expressing T cells, an anti-gammadeltaTCR antibody was added in several experiments. For roughly six donors, the dominant CD3+CD56+NKG2C+ clonotypes were among the top 10 CD8+ clonotypes and accounted for roughly 1.0-8% of CD8+ T cells. Those dominant clonotypes were again the most abundant among CD3+CD56-NKG2C+ cells in a few donors, at about 28.3-60.1%. Whether the expanded NKG2C-expressing T cell clones were specific for HCMV antigens remained unclear. The eight sequenced donors were randomly selected healthy volunteers, three men and five women. A commercial ELISA kit detecting HCMV-specific IgG in serum was used to determine HCMV serostatus. Peripheral blood mononuclear cells were isolated from blood by Ficoll density gradient centrifugation. Using Miltenyi isolation kits, CD4+ and CD8+ T cells were isolated from PBMC through magnetic immunoseparation. Synthesis of cDNA was primed from the TCR beta constant segment and was followed by two consecutive PCR amplification steps. The libraries were sequenced on Illumina HiSeq 2000/2500, MiSeq or NextSeq, producing 2 x 150 bp reads. MIGEC was used to demultiplex reads and group reads by UMI, and MiTCR was used to assemble and quantify clonotypes. To remove erroneous sequences, TCR cDNA sequences were retained only when supported by two or more reads. The tcR package was used for downstream repertoire analysis, and clonotypes were matched across fractions by CDR3 nucleotide sequence plus V segment. VDJmatch was used to annotate antigen specificity against VDJdb, with one amino acid substitution in CDR3 allowed.

The source of this sequence is a man aged 50-59 years who received an inactivated influenza vaccine. Donor details come from another sample of the same person, matched by shared clones. The chain was built from TRBV7-2 and TRBJ2-7; 12 bases in the junction line up with TRBD2. Material: CD4+ T cells sorted from PBMCs, obtained roughly 12 days after vaccination. At the DNA level, the sequence is TGTGCCAGCAGCCCGACTAGCGGGAGCCTATACGAGCAGTACTTC. It translates as CASSPTSGSLYEQYF.